A single sample gave rise to the 14 T cell receptor beta chains below, sequenced in a study of metastatic and nonmetastatic thyroid tumors. MiXCR reprocessed the PCR reads for TCRdb. The table shows 42,000 or so clones, with about 19% occurring only once. Ahead of thyroid surgery, no patient had received treatment of any kind. Sample: tumor tissue. All receptors come from a female donor with papillary thyroid cancer or a benign thyroid nodule (not recorded which). Some clones in this sample may be carry-over from other donors' samples.

By sample share, this clone is medium-sized. The rearrangement uses TRBV6-5 and TRBJ2-1, with 9 bases matching TRBD1. CDR1 is MNHEY, CDR2 SVGAGI, per germline. The CDR3 is 16 residues long. Unmatched junction bases numbered 5, after V lost 2 bases and J lost 3 bases. CDR3 in amino acids: CASSYGGQGGYNEQFF. The CDR3 DNA is TGTGCCAGCAGTTACGGGGGACAGGGAGGCTACAATGAGCAGTTCTTC.

This clone was counted at least ten times. This rearrangement joins TRBV5-1 to TRBJ2-2; D ambiguous. V lost 4 bases, J lost 5 bases, and 9 bases lay in between. The CDR3 totals 13 residues. Germline assignment: CDR1 SGHRS and CDR2 YFSETQ. CDR3 loop: CASSGQLTGELFF. In DNA, the CDR3 is TGCGCCAGCAGCGGGCAGTTAACCGGGGAGCTGTTTTTT.

This clone was observed many times. The chain joins TRBV7-2 to TRBJ2-5; no definite D call. There are 13 residues in the CDR3. V was pared by 5 bases and J by 2 bases, with 9 bases between. The V gene's germline CDR1 is SGHTA and CDR2 FQGNSA. Written as DNA, the CDR3 is TGTGCCAGCAGCCCCGACCCACAAGAGACCCAGTACTTC. Translation: CASSPDPQETQYF.

The chain joins TRBV5-1 to TRBJ1-2; 7 bases match TRBD1. Germline trimming cut 5 bases from V and 0 bases from J; bases unmatched to any gene: 7. Germline CDR1 and CDR2: SGHRS and YFSETQ. The CDR3 covers 15 residues. CDR3: CASRPRQGTNYGYTF. CDR3 bases: TGCGCCAGCAGACCCCGACAGGGAACTAACTATGGCTACACCTTC.

This clone was found many times. This chain joins TRBV2 and TRBJ1-1; TRBD1 is a possible D gene (5 bases). V lost 5 bases, J lost 0 bases, and 10 bases lay in between. The CDR3 runs to 14 residues. Per the germline V gene, CDR1 is SNHLY and CDR2 is FYNNEI. CDR3 protein: CASSPQGLNTEAFF. The CDR3 DNA reads TGTGCCAGCAGTCCGCAGGGACTGAACACTGAAGCTTTCTTT.

There are many counts of this clone. The rearrangement links TRBV14 to TRBJ2-2; weak D call: TRBD2 (6 bases). With 1 base removed from V and 3 bases from J, the gap between germline ends came to 12 bases. Per germline, CDR1 SGHDN and CDR2 FVKESK. This CDR3 region has 16 residues. CDR3: CASSQVGGMDTGELFF. The DNA for the CDR3 is TGTGCCAGCAGCCAAGTTGGGGGGATGGACACCGGGGAGCTGTTTTTT. Full variable domain (rest looked up from reference TRBV14 and TRBJ2-2): EAGVTQFPSHSVIEKGQTVTLRCDPISGHDNLYWYRRVMGKEIKFLLHFVKESKQDESGMPNNRFLAERTGGTYSTLKVQPAELEDSGVYFCASSQVGGMDTGELFFGEGSRLTVL.

This clone was seen many times. The chain links TRBV7-9 to TRBJ2-3, with 7 bases lining up with TRBD2. This CDR3 contains 14 residues. The V gene's germline CDR1 is SEHNR and CDR2 FQNEAQ (reference sequence). V shed 6 bases, J shed 4 bases, and the junction held 7 bases outside the gene matches. Here the CDR3 DNA reads TGTGCCAGCAGTGGGGGGGGAGTCTCAGATACGCAGTATTTT. As protein: CASSGGGVSDTQYF.

This clone was picked up many times. The chain links TRBV12-3 or TRBV12-4 to TRBJ2-3, with 9 nucleotides matching TRBD2. The CDR3 consists of 14 residues. V shed 3 bases, J shed 4 bases, and the junction held 2 bases outside the gene matches. The CDR3 DNA reads TGTGCCAGCAGTTTGGCGGGGGGGGCAGATACGCAGTATTTT. It yields the protein CASSLAGGADTQYF.

There are many counts of this clone. This rearrangement joins TRBV6-2 or TRBV6-3 to TRBJ1-5; 7 nucleotides match TRBD1. The CDR3 extends over 17 amino acids. Germline-derived CDR1 and CDR2 are MNHEY and SVGEGT. With 4 bases clipped from V and 0 bases from J, the junction kept 9 bases outside the gene matches. CDR3 in DNA: TGTGCCAGCAGTTCCGTGACAGGGCCTTATAGCAATCAGCCCCAGCATTTT. Encoded protein: CASSSVTGPYSNQPQHF.

This clone was counted a few times. One end of the junction varies from germline; a read error may be responsible. The chain couples TRBV4-1 to TRBJ2-1, with 11 positions matching TRBD2. The V gene's germline CDR1 is MGHRA and CDR2 YSYEKL. The CDR3 covers 16 residues. This CDR3 reads CANSQGLAGGGNEQFF. The CDR3 nucleotides read TGCGCCAACAGCCAAGGGCTAGCGGGGGGCGGGAATGAGCAGTTCTTC.

This clone was seen repeatedly, ten times or more. CDR3: CASSQDRGLRETQYF. The CDR3 DNA sequence: TGTGCCAGCAGCCAGGACAGGGGGCTAAGGGAGACCCAGTACTTC. This chain uses TRBV12-3 or TRBV12-4 with TRBJ2-5, with TRBD1 matching over 11 bases. J was trimmed by 5 bases and V by 6 bases; bases with no gene match: 8. The CDR3 covers 15 residues.

This clone was counted only a few times. A clone one base away is much larger, so this may be a read error. The sample contains more than one DNA sequence encoding this CDR3. The chain is built from TRBV15 and TRBJ1-4; D is unresolved. The CDR3 extends over 15 amino acids. V was pared by 7 bases and J by 3 bases, with 15 bases between. Germline-derived CDR1 and CDR2 are LNHNV and YYDKDF (reference sequence). The CDR3 bases are TGTGCCACCACGGTCCAAACTGAACCTAATGAAAAACTGTTTTTT. Amino acids: CATTVQTEPNEKLFF.

Ten or more counts support this clone. Other DNA variants within this sample encode the same CDR3. The chain is built from TRBV6-5 and TRBJ1-3; D remains ambiguous. The V and J ends lost 0 bases and 4 bases respectively, with 7 bases between them. This CDR3 spans 14 amino acids. From germline, CDR1 is MNHEY and CDR2 SVGAGI. CDR3 protein: CASSYSLGGNTIYF. The DNA for the CDR3 is TGTGCCAGCAGTTACTCTCTAGGGGGAAACACCATATATTTT.

V and J are TRBV10-2 and TRBJ2-3; D call uncertain. This CDR3 is built from 13 residues. V lost 7 bases and J lost 4, with 12 bases in between. Germline lookup yields CDR1 WSHSY and CDR2 SAAADI. The DNA for the CDR3 is TGCGCCAGCATTCCCCCAAAGGCAGATACGCAGTATTTT. It translates to CASIPPKADTQYF.